These T cell receptor beta chains were read from a single sample in a study of cytomegalovirus exposure and HLA in healthy donors. Profiling relied on immunoSEQ multiplex PCR, and the TCRdb table lists in-frame clones only, not all of them. Among around 190,000 clones listed, 65% to 90% were seen once. The sample was PBMCs. Receptor source: a woman in her forties or fifties in good health and CMV-seronegative. The CDR3 runs from the conserved cysteine through the conserved F or W. Where a row states a size, it is once, few, many or the class of an expanded clone; other rows omit it.

J gene: TRBJ2-1
V gene: TRBV28
clone size: .
CDR3 protein: CASTRQGAYNEQFF

J gene: TRBJ2-1
V gene: TRBV9
clone size: .
CDR3 protein: CASSPTFLSSYNEQFF

J gene: TRBJ1-3
V gene: TRBV10-2
clone size: .
CDR3 protein: CASSEWALAGNTIYF

J gene: TRBJ2-7
V gene: TRBV6-5
clone size: few
CDR3 protein: CASSPTASAYEQYF

J gene: TRBJ2-5
V gene: TRBV15
clone size: .
CDR3 protein: CATSTRGQETQYF

J gene: TRBJ2-1
V gene: TRBV2
clone size: .
CDR3 protein: CASRGGSYNEQFF

J gene: TRBJ2-3
V gene: TRBV7-2
clone size: .
CDR3 protein: CASSVFSGRATDTQYF

J gene: TRBJ1-5
V gene: TRBV6-1
clone size: .
CDR3 protein: CASSVGASNQPQHF

J gene: TRBJ2-2
V gene: TRBV6-1
clone size: .
CDR3 protein: CASSPNRPNTGELFF

J gene: TRBJ2-1
V gene: TRBV5-1
clone size: .
CDR3 protein: CASSLALAGGPDNEQFF

J gene: TRBJ2-7
V gene: TRBV2
clone size: .
CDR3 protein: CASRLDSTYEQYF

J gene: TRBJ2-5
V gene: TRBV5-4
clone size: .
CDR3 protein: CASSPGIREETQYF

J gene: TRBJ2-7
V gene: TRBV6-6
clone size: few
CDR3 protein: CASSSGQGPEQYF

J gene: TRBJ1-5
V gene: TRBV6-6
clone size: .
CDR3 protein: CASKLGEYGNQPQHF

J gene: TRBJ2-5
V gene: TRBV7-2
clone size: .
CDR3 protein: CASSLPRTGNQETQYF

J gene: TRBJ2-1
V gene: TRBV18
clone size: .
CDR3 protein: CASSLRDRAGYEQFF

J gene: TRBJ1-3
V gene: TRBV5-1
clone size: .
CDR3 protein: CASSLLGASGNTIYF

J gene: TRBJ2-3
V gene: TRBV5-1
clone size: once
CDR3 protein: CASSFEWTSGKTDTQYF

J gene: TRBJ2-7
V gene: TRBV28
clone size: .
CDR3 protein: CASSLRGYEQYF

J gene: TRBJ2-2
V gene: TRBV28
clone size: once
CDR3 protein: CASTMSGADGELFF

J gene: TRBJ2-6
V gene: TRBV2
clone size: .
CDR3 protein: CASSRSPLVSGANVLTF

J gene: TRBJ2-7
V gene: TRBV18
clone size: .
CDR3 protein: CASSPLATGPGNEQYF

J gene: TRBJ1-1
V gene: TRBV28
clone size: .
CDR3 protein: CASSPETGEPEAFF

J gene: TRBJ2-3
V gene: TRBV7-3
clone size: .
CDR3 protein: CASSLTPAISGQYF

J gene: TRBJ1-1
V gene: TRBV28
clone size: .
CDR3 protein: CASSTSGTGRTEAFF

J gene: TRBJ2-7
V gene: TRBV5-6
clone size: .
CDR3 protein: CASSLGFSGGRSYEQYF

J gene: TRBJ2-7
V gene: TRBV28
clone size: .
CDR3 protein: CASKGHIFAYEQYF

J gene: TRBJ1-2
V gene: TRBV4-2
clone size: .
CDR3 protein: CASRDRTGGGYTF

J gene: TRBJ2-1
V gene: TRBV28
clone size: .
CDR3 protein: CASSFRREGPSEQFF

J gene: TRBJ1-5
V gene: TRBV2
clone size: once
CDR3 protein: CASSEVVQPQHF

J gene: TRBJ1-6
V gene: TRBV6-5
clone size: .
CDR3 protein: CACSPAGQGNSPLHF

J gene: TRBJ2-7
V gene: TRBV6-5
clone size: .
CDR3 protein: CASSYGDSYEQYF

J gene: TRBJ2-7
V gene: TRBV4-3
clone size: .
CDR3 protein: CASSQRHGTGAYEQYF

J gene: TRBJ2-3
V gene: TRBV19
clone size: .
CDR3 protein: CASSIGAGSDTQYF

J gene: .
V gene: TRBV27
clone size: once
CDR3 protein: CASSLPGTGAGEQYF